Listed here are 6 T cell receptor beta chains from one sample, sequenced in a study of Graves' ophthalmopathy and Graves' hyperthyroidism. RNA transcripts yielded amplified TCR beta CDR3 regions. The first-round RT-PCR employed HTBI primers together with the Qiagen OneStep RT-PCR kit. A multiplex PCR was then performed as the second round. TCRdb re-called the multiplex PCR reads with MiXCR, one entry per CDR3 protein. The table shows around 1,000,000 distinct CDR3 sequences, with about two fifths occurring only once. The sample was peripheral blood or thyroid tissue (not recorded which). These receptors were collected from an adult man with Graves' hyperthyroidism.

Many counts were recorded for this clonotype. V and J are TRBV5-1 and TRBJ1-2; weak D call: TRBD1 (5 bases). With 5 bases removed from V and 8 bases from J, the gap between germline ends came to 19 bases. The CDR3 loop spans 14 amino acids. The V gene's germline CDR1 is SGHRS and CDR2 YFSETQ. The CDR3 region has the DNA TGCGCCAGCAGAAGACAGCCTACTCAAGGGGGCTACACCTTC. Protein sequence: CASRRQPTQGGYTF.

This clonotype has more than one count but fewer than ten. The V gene is TRBV9, the J gene TRBJ1-6; D call uncertain. V was shortened by 0 bases and J by 0 bases, with 7 bases between the two germline ends. The CDR3 contains 16 residues. Germline lookup yields CDR1 SGDLS and CDR2 YYNGEE. The CDR3 region is CASSVGGFSYNSPLHF. The CDR3 DNA is TGTGCCAGCAGCGTAGGGGGTTTCTCCTATAATTCACCCCTCCACTTT.

The rearrangement joins TRBV12-3 or TRBV12-4 to TRBJ2-2, with 9 nucleotides matching TRBD2. J was trimmed by 2 bases and V by 6 bases; bases with no gene match: 4. CDR3 length: 15 amino acids. CDR3 bases: TGTGCCAGCAGGGTAGCGGGGGTAAACACCGGGGAGCTGTTTTTT. It encodes CASRVAGVNTGELFF.

This clonotype was recorded a few times. This chain uses TRBV2 with TRBJ1-5; D call uncertain. V gave up 3 bases and J gave up 9 bases, with 15 bases separating them. This CDR3 is built from 14 residues. Germline V gives CDR1 SNHLY, CDR2 FYNNEI. Here the CDR3 reads CASSDARGFAPQHF. CDR3 in DNA: TGTGCCAGCAGTGATGCACGCGGCTTTGCGCCCCAGCATTTT. Full variable domain (remainder filled in from reference TRBV2 and TRBJ1-5): EPEVTQTPSHQVTQMGQEVILRCVPISNHLYFYWYRQILGQKVEFLVSFYNNEISEKSEIFDDQFSVERPDGSNFTLKIRSTKLEDSAMYFCASSDARGFAPQHFGDGTRLSIL.

The chain combines TRBV25-1 with TRBJ2-7; perhaps TRBD1 as D (6 bases). Per the germline V gene, CDR1 is MGHDK and CDR2 is SYGVNS. Between the trimmed V and J ends, which lost 5 bases and 5 bases, there was a span of 13 bases. This CDR3 has 13 amino acids. CDR3 in amino acids: CASSKTGIDEQYF. The CDR3 bases are TGTGCCAGCAGTAAAACAGGGATCGACGAGCAGTACTTC.

This clonotype was seen at least ten times. The chain has TRBV5-1 and TRBJ2-7; D possibly corresponds to TRBD1 (6 bases). V was pared by 5 bases and J by 6 bases, with 18 bases between. CDR3 length equals 14 residues. Germline V CDR1 and CDR2: SGHRS, YFSETQ. CDR3: CASRNDRFGGEQYF. As DNA, the CDR3 is TGCGCCAGCAGGAACGACAGGTTTGGCGGCGAGCAGTACTTC.